This TCR beta chain was found in a study of CXCR3 chemokines and chemotherapy response in bladder cancer (dated by TCRdb to 2022 to 2024). About the investigation overall: Whether chemotherapy response in human bladder cancer was predicted by intratumoral CXCR3 chemokine system activity was examined in the study.

The CDR3 runs 13 amino acids, cysteine and phenylalanine included. Only the CDR3 portion is preserved as DNA: 39 bases, with reading frame beginning at the first base. The germline V gene sets CDR1 to SGHDT and CDR2 to YYEEEE. V and J are truncated by 0 bases and 7 bases respectively, leaving an intervening sequence of 8 bases. This clonotype was recorded at least ten times. The clone's antigen remains unknown. The sample holds no much larger clone one base away, and base qualities are not on file. Library preparation employed PCR. Sequencing was carried out with an Illumina HiSeq 2500. TCRdb reran the public reads through fastp at Q25 and MiXCR, keeping productive beta chains. CDR3 protein duplicates are merged, each entry listing the most common genes and DNA. The sample table shows 12,000 or so distinct CDR3 sequences, and roughly 12% are seen once. Roughly 26% of the sample belongs to the ten largest clones.

This TCR came from a human donor with bladder cancer that did not respond to neoadjuvant chemotherapy. Sampling was carried out from a patient whose treatment included neoadjuvant chemotherapy. Here the chain combines TRBV5-6 and TRBJ1-5; the D segment cannot be called with confidence. This receptor has the CDR3 CASSLGGIQPQHF. The bases read TGTGCCAGCAGCTTGGGTGGCATCCAGCCCCAGCATTTT.